Below are 6 T cell receptor beta chains sequenced from a single sample in a study of CD8+ T cells in alopecia areata. As the sequencing template, cDNA was produced by extracting RNA and reverse transcribing it. Repertoires were generated with immunoSEQ multiplex PCR, while TCRdb's copy carries only in-frame clones and drops some. The data show 150,000 to 200,000 clones, 55% seen once. The source material was CD4+ T cells sorted from blood. These receptors all stem from a human donor in good health.

This clone was seen more than once but under ten times. The CDR3 sequence: CASKPGQRSNQPQHF. The CDR3, as DNA: TGTGCCAGCAAACCGGGACAGAGGAGCAATCAGCCCCAGCATTTT. The chain uses TRBV6-5 and TRBJ1-5; 7 nucleotides match TRBD1. Trimming took 7 bases from V and 1 from J; bases not matched to a gene: 7. Germline loops: CDR1 MNHEY, CDR2 SVGAGI. The CDR3 is 15 amino acids.

V is TRBV28 and J is TRBJ2-7; 7 positions match TRBD1. J lost 5 bases, V lost 6 bases, and 10 bases had no gene match. Germline CDR1 and CDR2: MDHEN and SYDVKM. The CDR3 runs to 14 residues. The CDR3 loop reads CASRGQAWFDEQYF. CDR3 coding DNA: TGTGCCAGCAGAGGACAGGCCTGGTTTGACGAGCAGTACTTC.

The V and J genes are TRBV7-8 and TRBJ1-4; D is undetermined. Trimming took 6 bases from V and 5 from J, leaving 19 bases between them. This CDR3 has 16 amino acids. Per germline, CDR1 SGHVS and CDR2 FQNEAQ. Here the CDR3 reads CASSPFSRFSNEKLFF. The CDR3 coding sequence is TGTGCCAGCAGTCCCTTTTCCCGCTTCTCGAATGAAAAACTGTTTTTT.

The CDR3 loop is CASSFRQGISNQPQHF. The DNA of the CDR3 is TGTGCCAGCAGCTTCCGACAGGGGATTAGCAATCAGCCCCAGCATTTT. The chain employs TRBV5-6 and TRBJ1-5; 8 nucleotides align to TRBD1. There are 16 residues in the CDR3. The germline V gene encodes CDR1 SGHDT and CDR2 YYEEEE. After removal of 2 bases from V and 0 bases from J, the junction contained 4 bases not matched to a gene. Full variable domain (rest looked up from reference TRBV5-6 and TRBJ1-5): DAGVTQSPTHLIKTRGQQVTLRCSPKSGHDTVSWYQQALGQGPQFIFQYYEEEERQRGNFPDRFSGHQFPNYSSELNVNALLLGDSALYLCASSFRQGISNQPQHFGDGTRLSIL.

This clone has only a few counts. The chain recombines TRBV13 with TRBJ2-1, with a possible D match to TRBD2 (5 bases). Germline lookup yields CDR1 PRHDT and CDR2 FYEKMQ (reference sequence). V lost 4 bases, J lost 9 bases, and 16 bases lay in between. The CDR3 totals 14 residues. The CDR3 nucleotides are TGTGCCAGCAGCTCCCACCCCACTCGGGGTGAGCAGTTCTTC. It translates to CASSSHPTRGEQFF.

The CDR3 sequence is CAWARDSNQPQHF. CDR3 DNA sequence: TGTGCCTGGGCCCGGGATAGCAATCAGCCCCAGCATTTT. The rearrangement uses TRBV30 and TRBJ1-5; D is unclear. The germline V and J ends were trimmed by 5 bases and 0 bases, with 8 bases remaining between them. This CDR3 is 13 amino acids long. From germline, CDR1 is GTSNPN and CDR2 SVGIG (reference sequence).